Reported below is one TCR beta chain. As yet, its antigen is unknown. The sample comes from a study of Ad26.COV2.S vaccination and SARS-CoV-2 variants. Notes on the study in general: Recipients of either vaccine or placebo displayed similar breadth of non-spike TCRs.

Produced via immunoSEQ multiplex PCR; TCRdb's table is partial and in-frame only. The sample consists of approximately 420,000 clones, around 85% of them appearing once. Treatment described: over 15 received Ad26.COV2.S at low or high dose, single or two shots; about five received placebo; per-sample allocation not given. Samples were taken on day 63 after the first vaccine or placebo injection. The individual, an adult aged 18-55 years, was a donor in Boston. Vaccination used an Ad26 vector expressing Wuhan-strain SARS-CoV-2 spike. Germline V CDR1 and CDR2: MGHRA, YSYEKL. V was shortened by 1 base and J by 6 bases, with 0 bases between the two germline ends. This CDR3 contains 11 residues.

The chain is built from TRBV4-1 and TRBJ2-2; D remains ambiguous. The sequence derives from a person between 18 and 65 years old who received the Ad26.COV2.S COVID-19 vaccine or a placebo. The sequences come from peripheral blood, collected in a trial of Ad26.COV2.S vaccine versus placebo. This CDR3 reads CASSQAGELFF. The CDR3, as DNA: TGCGCCAGCAGCCAAGCCGGGGAGCTGTTTTTT.